This T cell receptor (beta chain) stems from a study of cytomegalovirus exposure and HLA in healthy donors. The study's findings and limits: The study listed 150 to 200 cytomegalovirus-associated TCR beta chains.

On this clone: Its cognate antigen is unknown.

The CDR3 spans 14 residues. CDR1 is KGHSH and CDR2 is LQKENI in the germline V gene. The junction had 3 bases not matched to a gene; V was cut back by 5 bases and J by 0 bases. The table came from immunoSEQ multiplex PCR; TCRdb's copy has only in-frame clones and leaves some out. The table records a few hundred thousand clones, around 88% of them present only once. The rearrangement uses TRBV18 and TRBJ2-7, with 8 bases identical to TRBD1. The receptor was derived from a woman aged 18-30 years in good health and CMV-seronegative. Sequenced sample: PBMCs. DNA for the CDR3: TGTGCCAGCTCATCGACAGGGGACTCCTACGAGCAGTACTTC. Residues: CASSSTGDSYEQYF.